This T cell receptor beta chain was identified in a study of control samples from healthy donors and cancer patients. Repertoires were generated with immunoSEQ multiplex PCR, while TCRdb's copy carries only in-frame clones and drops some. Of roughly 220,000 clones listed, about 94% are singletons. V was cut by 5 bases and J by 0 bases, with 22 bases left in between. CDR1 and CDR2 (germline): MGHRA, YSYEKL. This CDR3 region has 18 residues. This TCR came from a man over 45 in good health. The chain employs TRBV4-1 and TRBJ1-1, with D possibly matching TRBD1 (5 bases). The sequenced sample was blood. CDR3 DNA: TGCGCCAGCAGCGCGATTGGGTGGGGCTCCGGAATGAACACTGAAGCTTTCTTT. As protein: CASSAIGWGSGMNTEAFF.